The 15 T cell receptor beta chains below come from one sample, sequenced in a study of T cell repertoires in aging, cancer and after chemotherapy. Rearranged V-D-J TRB sequences were amplified with a mixed TRB-A/B primer pool. MiXCR, run by TCRdb on the multiplex PCR reads, gives a single entry per CDR3 protein. The sample lists under 10,000 distinct CDR3 sequences; 30% to 40% were seen once. Amplification of TCR beta used genomic DNA extracted from peripheral blood. The specimen sequenced was blood. The receptors originated from a human donor in good health.

This clonotype was picked up a small number of times. The chain links TRBV6-1 to TRBJ1-4; no definite D call. The CDR3 extends over 14 amino acids. V lost 8 bases and J lost 8, with 18 bases in between. The germline V gene has CDR1 MNHNS and CDR2 SASEGT. CDR3 residues: CASGAPEGSEKLFF. The CDR3 region has the DNA TGTGCCAGCGGCGCCCCTGAAGGGTCGGAAAAACTGTTTTTT.

The chain recombines TRBV5-1 with TRBJ2-2; D possibly matches TRBD1 or TRBD2 (6 bases each). The CDR3 runs to 15 residues. V was cut by 6 bases and J by 4 bases, with 16 bases left in between. Germline V CDR1 and CDR2: SGHRS, YFSETQ. The CDR3 region is CASKQQGAGTGELFF. DNA for the CDR3: TGCGCCAGCAAGCAACAGGGAGCGGGCACCGGGGAGCTGTTTTTT.

The rearrangement uses TRBV4-2 and TRBJ1-3; D is possibly TRBD1 (6 bases). The CDR3 totals 14 residues. The germline V and J ends were trimmed by 2 bases and 4 bases, with 9 bases remaining between them. From germline, CDR1 is LGHNA and CDR2 YNFKEQ. The CDR3 is CASSQPGAGNTIYF. DNA for the CDR3: TGTGCCAGCAGCCAACCAGGGGCAGGAAACACCATATATTTT.

This clonotype turned up a few times. The V gene is TRBV12-3 or TRBV12-4, the J gene TRBJ1-1, with unresolved D. The CDR3 length is 15 residues. V dropped 4 bases and J dropped 3 bases, with 15 bases sitting between them. The CDR3 DNA is TGTGCCAGCAGTTGGCAACTCACCGTCCACACTGAAGCTTTCTTT. This codes for CASSWQLTVHTEAFF.

This chain connects TRBV7-3 to TRBJ2-2; D is unclear. The CDR3 totals 14 residues. V lost 4 bases and J lost 0, with 6 bases in between. Germline lookup yields CDR1 SGHTA and CDR2 FQGTGA. This chain's CDR3 is CASSYSSNTGELFF. CDR3 in DNA: TGTGCCAGCAGCTACTCTTCGAACACCGGGGAGCTGTTTTTT.

The rearrangement uses TRBV28 and TRBJ1-2; D uncertain. The germline V and J ends were trimmed by 8 bases and 1 base, with 8 bases remaining between them. This CDR3 region has 12 residues. CDR1 and CDR2 (germline): MDHEN, SYDVKM. This chain's CDR3 is CASAAGNYGYTF. In DNA, the CDR3 is TGTGCCAGCGCGGCGGGTAACTATGGCTACACCTTC.

This clonotype was found a few times. The chain links TRBV7-3 to TRBJ2-3, with D possibly TRBD2 on 7 matching bases. The CDR3 has 14 residues. V was trimmed by 4 bases and J by 2 bases, leaving 10 bases between them. Germline loops: CDR1 SGHTA, CDR2 FQGTGA. CDR3 in DNA: TGTGCCAGCAGCTCGGCGGGGGCCACAGATACGCAGTATTTT. It encodes CASSSAGATDTQYF.

The genes are TRBV4-3 and TRBJ2-6; D gene ambiguous. V dropped 3 bases and J dropped 0 bases, with 15 bases sitting between them. The CDR3 is 18 amino acids. Germline V gives CDR1 LGHNA, CDR2 YSLEER. The CDR3 is CASSQRPPPSSGANVLTF. The CDR3 bases are TGCGCCAGCAGCCAGAGGCCACCCCCTTCCTCTGGGGCCAACGTCCTGACTTTC.

In this sample, this clonotype turned up once. This rearrangement joins TRBV11-2 to TRBJ2-3; 12 bases are a match to TRBD2. The germline gives CDR1 SGHAT, CDR2 FQNNGV. The CDR3 is 16 residues long. The J segment lost 6 bases and the V segment lost 2 bases, leaving 6 bases of the junction unmatched. In DNA form, the CDR3 reads TGTGCCAGCAGCTTAATCACTAGCGGGGGGTCGGATACGCAGTATTTT. Protein sequence: CASSLITSGGSDTQYF.

This clonotype has just a few counts. The rearrangement links TRBV6-2 or TRBV6-3 to TRBJ2-1; the D gene is possibly TRBD1 (5 bases). V lost 8 bases to trimming and J lost 6 bases, with 11 bases between them. This CDR3 is built from 12 residues. Germline V gives CDR1 MNHEY, CDR2 SVGEGT. The CDR3 protein is CASGPGANEQFF. In nucleotides, the CDR3 is TGTGCCAGCGGCCCTGGGGCCAATGAGCAGTTCTTC.

The chain has TRBV18 and TRBJ2-5, with 7 bases that match TRBD1. This CDR3 is built from 15 residues. V gave up 5 bases and J gave up 5 bases; unmatched junction bases: 11. From germline, CDR1 is KGHSH and CDR2 LQKENI. The CDR3 spells CASSFSGTARETQYF. Here the CDR3 DNA reads TGTGCCAGCTCATTCTCCGGGACAGCACGGGAGACCCAGTACTTC.

The chain carries TRBV7-3 and TRBJ1-1; the match to TRBD1 covers 7 bases. V trimming: 8 bases; J trimming: 5 bases; junction bases outside the gene matches: 14. Germline V gene lookup returns CDR1 SGHTA and CDR2 FQGTGA. This CDR3 spans 15 amino acids. This CDR3 is CASFPGAGGRTEAFF. For the CDR3, the DNA is TGTGCCAGCTTCCCAGGGGCAGGGGGGAGGACTGAAGCTTTCTTT.

As for this clonotype: A much larger clone lies a single base off, so this may be a read error. The V gene is TRBV19, the J gene TRBJ2-3, with a weak D call TRBD2 (6 bases). CDR1 is LNHDA, CDR2 SQIVND, per germline (reference sequence). This CDR3 comprises 12 residues. Between the trimmed V and J ends, which lost 7 bases and 4 bases, there was a span of 9 bases. The CDR3 region is CASIGGADTQYF. The CDR3, as DNA: TGTGCCAGTATCGGGGGTGCAGATACGCAGTATTTT. The whole variable domain, remainder taken from reference TRBV19 and TRBJ2-3, is DGGITQSPKYLFRKEGQNVTLSCEQNLNHDAMYWYRQDPGQGLRLIYYSQIVNDFQKGDIAEGYSVSREKKESFPLTVTSAQKNPTAFYLCASIGGADTQYFGPGTRLTVL.

The J gene is TRBJ2-7, the V gene TRBV14; possible D gene TRBD1, 5 bases. The germline gives CDR1 SGHDN, CDR2 FVKESK. This CDR3 spans 13 amino acids. V was cut by 2 bases and J by 6 bases, with 11 bases left in between. CDR3 residues: CASSQTTAGEQYF. The CDR3 nucleotides read TGTGCCAGCAGCCAAACGACAGCTGGCGAGCAGTACTTC. The full variable domain, in which reference TRBV14 and TRBJ2-7 provide the parts outside the CDR3, is EAGVTQFPSHSVIEKGQTVTLRCDPISGHDNLYWYRRVMGKEIKFLLHFVKESKQDESGMPNNRFLAERTGGTYSTLKVQPAELEDSGVYFCASSQTTAGEQYFGPGTRLTVT.

This clonotype was counted a few times. The chain recombines TRBV20-1 with TRBJ2-4; 11 bases agree with TRBD2. The germline CDR1 and CDR2 sequences are DFQATT and SNEGSKA (reference sequence). The trim removed 3 bases at V and 3 bases at J, leaving 7 bases unmatched. This CDR3 has 16 amino acids. CDR3 loop: CSASRSGGANKNIQYF. CDR3 in DNA: TGCAGTGCTAGTCGTAGCGGGGGGGCTAACAAAAACATTCAGTACTTC.